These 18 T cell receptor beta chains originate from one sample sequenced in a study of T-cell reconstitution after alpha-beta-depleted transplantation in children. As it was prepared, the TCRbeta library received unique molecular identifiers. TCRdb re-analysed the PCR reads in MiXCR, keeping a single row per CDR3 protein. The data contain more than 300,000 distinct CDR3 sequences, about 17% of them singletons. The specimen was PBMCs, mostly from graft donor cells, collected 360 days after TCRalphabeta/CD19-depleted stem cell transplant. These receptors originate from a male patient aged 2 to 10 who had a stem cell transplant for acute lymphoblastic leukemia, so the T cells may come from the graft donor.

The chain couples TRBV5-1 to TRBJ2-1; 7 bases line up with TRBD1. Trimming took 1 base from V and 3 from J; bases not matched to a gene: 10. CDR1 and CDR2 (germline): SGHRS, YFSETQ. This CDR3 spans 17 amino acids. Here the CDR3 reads CASSLSFRDSYYNEQFF. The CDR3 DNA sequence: TGCGCCAGCAGCTTGAGTTTCCGGGACAGTTACTACAATGAGCAGTTCTTC.

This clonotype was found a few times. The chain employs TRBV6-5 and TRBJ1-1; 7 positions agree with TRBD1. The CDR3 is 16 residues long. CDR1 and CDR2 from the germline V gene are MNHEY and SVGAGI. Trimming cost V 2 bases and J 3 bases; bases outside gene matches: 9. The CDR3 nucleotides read TGTGCCAGCAGTTACCGTTTCGGCAGGGGGGACACTGAAGCTTTCTTT. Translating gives CASSYRFGRGDTEAFF.

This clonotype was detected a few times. The CDR3 spells CATSDLRQGLQETQYF. The CDR3 DNA follows: TGTGCCACCAGTGATCTCCGACAGGGCCTCCAAGAGACCCAGTACTTC. The chain employs TRBV24-1 and TRBJ2-5, with TRBD1 matching over 7 bases. After removal of 3 bases from V and 1 base from J, the junction contained 7 bases not matched to a gene. CDR1 is KGHDR and CDR2 is SFDVKD in the germline V gene. CDR3 length: 16 amino acids.

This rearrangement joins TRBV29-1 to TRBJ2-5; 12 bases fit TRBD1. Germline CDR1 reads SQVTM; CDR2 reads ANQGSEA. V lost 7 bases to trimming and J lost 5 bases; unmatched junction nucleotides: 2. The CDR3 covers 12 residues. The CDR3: CSGDRGRETQYF. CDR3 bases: TGCAGCGGGGACAGGGGGCGGGAGACCCAGTACTTC.

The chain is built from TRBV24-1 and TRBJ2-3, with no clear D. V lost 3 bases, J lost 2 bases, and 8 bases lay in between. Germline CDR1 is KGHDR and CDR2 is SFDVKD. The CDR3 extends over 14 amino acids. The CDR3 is CATSDPDHTDTQYF. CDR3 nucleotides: TGTGCCACCAGTGATCCGGACCACACAGATACGCAGTATTTT.

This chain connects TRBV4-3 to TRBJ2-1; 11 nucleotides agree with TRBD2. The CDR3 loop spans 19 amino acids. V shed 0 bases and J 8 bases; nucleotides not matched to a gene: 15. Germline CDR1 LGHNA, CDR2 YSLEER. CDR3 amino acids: CASSQDYSGVAGGPYEQFF. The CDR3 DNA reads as TGCGCCAGCAGCCAAGACTACTCTGGGGTAGCGGGAGGGCCGTATGAGCAGTTCTTC.

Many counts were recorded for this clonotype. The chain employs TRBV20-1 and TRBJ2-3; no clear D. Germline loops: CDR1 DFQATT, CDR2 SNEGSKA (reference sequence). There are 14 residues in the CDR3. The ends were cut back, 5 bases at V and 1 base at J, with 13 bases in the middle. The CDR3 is CSAARTGGTDTQYF. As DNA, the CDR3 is TGCAGTGCTGCAAGAACTGGGGGCACAGATACGCAGTATTTT.

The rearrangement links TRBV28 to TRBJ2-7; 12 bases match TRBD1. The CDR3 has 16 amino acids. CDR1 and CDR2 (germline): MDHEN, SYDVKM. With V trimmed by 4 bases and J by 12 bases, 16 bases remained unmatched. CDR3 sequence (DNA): TGTGCCAGCAGTTCCCCGACGGGACAGGGGGCCGGGCGGCCGTACTTC. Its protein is CASSSPTGQGAGRPYF.

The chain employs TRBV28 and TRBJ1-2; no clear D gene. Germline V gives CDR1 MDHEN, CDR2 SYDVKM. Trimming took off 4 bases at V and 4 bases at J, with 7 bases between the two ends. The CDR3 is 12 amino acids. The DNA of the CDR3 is TGTGCCAGCAGTTGGACGGTCTATGGCTACACCTTC. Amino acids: CASSWTVYGYTF.

The chain's CDR3 is CASSPFPGTSGTDTQYF. CDR3 sequence (DNA): TGTGCCAGCAGTCCCTTTCCCGGGACTAGCGGCACAGATACGCAGTATTTT. The rearrangement links TRBV28 to TRBJ2-3; 10 bases line up with TRBD2. V shed 5 bases and J 1 base; nucleotides not matched to a gene: 9. This CDR3 comprises 17 residues. Germline V lookup: CDR1 MDHEN, CDR2 SYDVKM.

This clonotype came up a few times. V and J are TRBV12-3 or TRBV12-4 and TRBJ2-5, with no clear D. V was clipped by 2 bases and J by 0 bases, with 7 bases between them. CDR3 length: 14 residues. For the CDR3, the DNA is TGTGCCAGCAGTTTAAGCAGCCACCAAGAGACCCAGTACTTC. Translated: CASSLSSHQETQYF.

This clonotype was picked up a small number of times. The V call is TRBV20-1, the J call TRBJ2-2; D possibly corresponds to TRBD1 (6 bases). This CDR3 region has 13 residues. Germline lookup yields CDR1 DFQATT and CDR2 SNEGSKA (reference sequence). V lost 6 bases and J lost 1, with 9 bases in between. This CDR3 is CSAGAVNTGELFF. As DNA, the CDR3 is TGCAGTGCGGGGGCGGTGAACACCGGGGAGCTGTTTTTT.

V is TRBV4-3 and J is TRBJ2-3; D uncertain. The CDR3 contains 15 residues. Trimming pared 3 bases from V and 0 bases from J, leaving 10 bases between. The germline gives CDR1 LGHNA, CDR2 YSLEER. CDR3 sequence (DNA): TGCGCCAGCAGCCAGGCCGCAGTTAGCACAGATACGCAGTATTTT. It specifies CASSQAAVSTDTQYF.

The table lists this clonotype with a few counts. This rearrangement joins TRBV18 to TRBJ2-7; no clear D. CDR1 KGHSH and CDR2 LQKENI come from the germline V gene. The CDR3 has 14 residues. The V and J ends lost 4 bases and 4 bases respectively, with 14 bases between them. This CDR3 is CASSRTKGNYEQYF. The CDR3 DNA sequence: TGTGCCAGCTCACGGACGAAAGGAAATTACGAGCAGTACTTC.

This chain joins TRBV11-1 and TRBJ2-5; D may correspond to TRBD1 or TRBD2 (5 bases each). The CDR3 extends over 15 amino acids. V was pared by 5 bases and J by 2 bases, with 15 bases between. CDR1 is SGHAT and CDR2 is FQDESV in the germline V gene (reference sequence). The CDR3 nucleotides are TGTGCCAGCAGCCCCGGAGGCAGGGCACAAGAGACCCAGTACTTC. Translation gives CASSPGGRAQETQYF.

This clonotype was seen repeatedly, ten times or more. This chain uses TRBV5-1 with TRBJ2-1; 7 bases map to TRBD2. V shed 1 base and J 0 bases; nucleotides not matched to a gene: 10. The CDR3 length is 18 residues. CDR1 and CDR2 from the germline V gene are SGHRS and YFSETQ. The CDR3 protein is CASSLLSGSDFSYNEQFF. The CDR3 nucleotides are TGCGCCAGCAGCTTGCTTAGCGGGTCAGACTTCTCCTACAATGAGCAGTTCTTC.

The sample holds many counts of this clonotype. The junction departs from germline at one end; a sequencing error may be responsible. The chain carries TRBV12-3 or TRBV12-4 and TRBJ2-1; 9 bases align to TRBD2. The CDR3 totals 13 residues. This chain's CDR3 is CASSLAGVNEQFF. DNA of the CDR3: TGTGCCAGCAGCTTAGCGGGAGTGAATGAGCAGTTCTTC.

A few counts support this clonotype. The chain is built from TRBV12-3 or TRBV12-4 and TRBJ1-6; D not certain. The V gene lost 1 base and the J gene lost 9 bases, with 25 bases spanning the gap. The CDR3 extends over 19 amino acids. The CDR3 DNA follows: TGTGCCAGCAGTTTAGGAGGGTCTGGATGGATGGGTCCAGGTTCACCCCTCCACTTT. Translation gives CASSLGGSGWMGPGSPLHF.